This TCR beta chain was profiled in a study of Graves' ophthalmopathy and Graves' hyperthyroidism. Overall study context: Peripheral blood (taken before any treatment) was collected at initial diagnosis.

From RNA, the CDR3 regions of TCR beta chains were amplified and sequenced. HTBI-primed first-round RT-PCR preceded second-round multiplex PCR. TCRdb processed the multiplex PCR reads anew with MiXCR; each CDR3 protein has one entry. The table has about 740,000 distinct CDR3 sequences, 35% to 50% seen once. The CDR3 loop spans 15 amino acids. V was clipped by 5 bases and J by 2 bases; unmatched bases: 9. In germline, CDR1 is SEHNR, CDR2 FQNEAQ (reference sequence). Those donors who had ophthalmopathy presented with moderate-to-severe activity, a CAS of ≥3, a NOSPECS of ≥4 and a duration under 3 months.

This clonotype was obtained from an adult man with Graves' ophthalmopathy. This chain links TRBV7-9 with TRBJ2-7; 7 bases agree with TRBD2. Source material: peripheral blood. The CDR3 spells CASSPGGTQPYEQYF. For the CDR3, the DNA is TGTGCCAGCAGCCCCGGGGGGACTCAGCCCTACGAGCAGTACTTC.